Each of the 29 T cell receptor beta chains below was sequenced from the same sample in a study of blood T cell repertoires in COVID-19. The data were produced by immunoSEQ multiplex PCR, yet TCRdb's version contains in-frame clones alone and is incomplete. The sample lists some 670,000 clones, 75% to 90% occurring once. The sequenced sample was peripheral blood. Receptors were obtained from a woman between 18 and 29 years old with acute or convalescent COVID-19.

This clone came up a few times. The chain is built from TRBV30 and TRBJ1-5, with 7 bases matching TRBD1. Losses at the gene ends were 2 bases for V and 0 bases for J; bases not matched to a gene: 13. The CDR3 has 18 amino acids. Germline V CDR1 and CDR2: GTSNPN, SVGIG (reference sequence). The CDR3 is CAWSSPAGRGVSNQPQHF. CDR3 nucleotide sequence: TGTGCCTGGAGTTCCCCCGCCGGCAGGGGGGTTAGCAATCAGCCCCAGCATTTT.

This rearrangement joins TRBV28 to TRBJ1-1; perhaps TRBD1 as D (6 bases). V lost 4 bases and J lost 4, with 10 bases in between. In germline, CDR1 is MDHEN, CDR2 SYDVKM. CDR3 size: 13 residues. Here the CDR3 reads CASSSTGSTEAFF. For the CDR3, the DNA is TGTGCCAGCAGTTCTACAGGGTCCACTGAAGCTTTCTTT.

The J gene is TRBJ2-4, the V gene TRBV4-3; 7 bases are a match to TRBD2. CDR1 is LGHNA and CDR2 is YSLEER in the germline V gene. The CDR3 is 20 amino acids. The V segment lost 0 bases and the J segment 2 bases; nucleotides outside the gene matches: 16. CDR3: CASSQDSGLTRGESKNIQYF. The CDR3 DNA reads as TGCGCCAGCAGCCAAGACTCGGGACTAACCCGGGGGGAGTCCAAAAACATTCAGTACTTC.

The CDR3: CASSVGDTVLDSNQPQHF. The CDR3 DNA reads TGTGCCAGTAGTGTTGGGGACACCGTGCTTGACAGCAATCAGCCCCAGCATTTT. The chain uses TRBV19 and TRBJ1-5; TRBD1 might be the D (6 bases). Deletions cut 5 bases from V and 1 base from J, with 21 bases between. Germline lookup yields CDR1 LNHDA and CDR2 SQIVND (reference sequence). CDR3 length equals 18 residues.

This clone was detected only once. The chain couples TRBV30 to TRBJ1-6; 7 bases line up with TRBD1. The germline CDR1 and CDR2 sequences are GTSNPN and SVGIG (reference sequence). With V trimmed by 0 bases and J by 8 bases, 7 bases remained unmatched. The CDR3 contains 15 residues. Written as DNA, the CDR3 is TGTGCCTGGAGTGTACAGGGGTCCCCCTATTCACCCCTCCACTTT. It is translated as CAWSVQGSPYSPLHF.

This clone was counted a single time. CDR3 in DNA: TGTGCCAGCAGGGACAGGGGGCGCCCAGGATACGAGCAGTACTTC. It specifies CASRDRGRPGYEQYF. The chain has TRBV13 and TRBJ2-7; 11 bases fit TRBD1. The CDR3 covers 15 residues. Germline loops: CDR1 PRHDT, CDR2 FYEKMQ (reference sequence). J lost 4 bases, V lost 6 bases, and 8 bases had no gene match.

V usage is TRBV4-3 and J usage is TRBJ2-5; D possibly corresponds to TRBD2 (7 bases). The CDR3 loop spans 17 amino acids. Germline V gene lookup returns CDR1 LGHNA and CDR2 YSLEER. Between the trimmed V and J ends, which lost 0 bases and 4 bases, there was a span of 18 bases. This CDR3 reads CASSQDPLGGAGETQYF. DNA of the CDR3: TGCGCCAGCAGCCAAGATCCCCTGGGGGGGGCCGGAGAGACCCAGTACTTC.

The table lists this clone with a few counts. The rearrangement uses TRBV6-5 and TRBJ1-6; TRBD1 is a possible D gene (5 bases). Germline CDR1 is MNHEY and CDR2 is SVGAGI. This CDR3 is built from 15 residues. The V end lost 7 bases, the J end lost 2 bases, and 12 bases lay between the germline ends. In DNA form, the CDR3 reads TGTGCCAGCACCGCCGGCAGGGCCTATAATTCACCCCTCCACTTT. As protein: CASTAGRAYNSPLHF.

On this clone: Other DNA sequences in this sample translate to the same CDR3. The chain's CDR3 is CASSPGQVNTGELFF. The CDR3 DNA is TGTGCCAGCTCCCCCGGACAGGTCAACACCGGGGAGCTGTTTTTT. The chain couples TRBV18 to TRBJ2-2; 7 bases agree with TRBD1. CDR1 KGHSH and CDR2 LQKENI come from the germline V gene. The ends lost 6 bases at V and 2 bases at J; junction bases unmatched: 6. This CDR3 has 15 amino acids.

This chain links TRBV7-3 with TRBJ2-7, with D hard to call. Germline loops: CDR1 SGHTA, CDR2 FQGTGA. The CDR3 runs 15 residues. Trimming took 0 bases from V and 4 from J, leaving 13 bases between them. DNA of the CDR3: TGTGCCAGCAGCTTAACGTTTGGCCACCAATACGAGCAGTACTTC. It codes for CASSLTFGHQYEQYF.

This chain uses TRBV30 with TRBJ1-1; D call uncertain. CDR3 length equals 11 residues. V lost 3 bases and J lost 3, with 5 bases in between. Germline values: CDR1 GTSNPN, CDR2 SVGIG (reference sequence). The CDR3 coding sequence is TGTGCCTGGAGACTCTACACTGAAGCTTTCTTT. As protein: CAWRLYTEAFF. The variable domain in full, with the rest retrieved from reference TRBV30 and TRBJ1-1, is SQTIHQWPATLVQPVGSPLSLECTVEGTSNPNLYWYRQAAGRGLQLLFYSVGIGQISSEVPQNLSASRPQDRQFILSSKKLLLSDSGFYLCAWRLYTEAFFGQGTRLTVV.

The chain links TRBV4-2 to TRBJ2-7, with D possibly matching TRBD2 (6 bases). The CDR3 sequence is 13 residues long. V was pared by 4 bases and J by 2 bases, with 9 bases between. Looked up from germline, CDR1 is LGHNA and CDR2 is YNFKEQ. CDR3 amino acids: CASSRGLTYEQYF. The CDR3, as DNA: TGTGCCAGCAGCCGGGGACTTACCTACGAGCAGTACTTC.

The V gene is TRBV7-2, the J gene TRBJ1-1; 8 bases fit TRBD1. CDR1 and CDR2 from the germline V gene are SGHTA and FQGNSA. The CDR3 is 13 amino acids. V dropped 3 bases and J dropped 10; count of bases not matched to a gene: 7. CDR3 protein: CASSFGGQVSAFF. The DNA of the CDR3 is TGTGCCAGCAGCTTTGGGGGACAGGTGTCAGCTTTCTTT.

The CDR3 protein is CASSESGISRETQYF. CDR3 nucleotides: TGTGCCAGCAGTGAGTCCGGGATTTCGAGGGAGACCCAGTACTTC. This chain links TRBV2 with TRBJ2-5; perhaps TRBD2 as D (5 bases). V gave up 3 bases and J gave up 5 bases, with 16 bases separating them. This CDR3 region has 15 residues. The germline gives CDR1 SNHLY, CDR2 FYNNEI.

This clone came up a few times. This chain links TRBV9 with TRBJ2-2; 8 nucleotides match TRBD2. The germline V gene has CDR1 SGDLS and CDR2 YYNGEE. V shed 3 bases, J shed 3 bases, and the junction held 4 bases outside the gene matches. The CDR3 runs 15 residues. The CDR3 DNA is TGTGCCAGCAGCGCCGGGGGGGCGTACACCGGGGAGCTGTTTTTT. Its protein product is CASSAGGAYTGELFF.

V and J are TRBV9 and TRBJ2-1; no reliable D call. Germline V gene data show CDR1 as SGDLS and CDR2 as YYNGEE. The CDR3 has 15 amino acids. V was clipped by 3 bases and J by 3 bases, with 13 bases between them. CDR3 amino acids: CASSGKAALYNEQFF. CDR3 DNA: TGTGCCAGCAGCGGCAAGGCGGCACTCTACAATGAGCAGTTCTTC.

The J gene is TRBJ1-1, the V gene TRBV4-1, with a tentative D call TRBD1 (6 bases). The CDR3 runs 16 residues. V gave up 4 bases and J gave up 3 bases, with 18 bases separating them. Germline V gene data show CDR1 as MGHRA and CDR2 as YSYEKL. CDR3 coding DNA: TGCGCCAGCAGCCCACTCCCCGGGGACACCTACACTGAAGCTTTCTTT. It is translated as CASSPLPGDTYTEAFF.

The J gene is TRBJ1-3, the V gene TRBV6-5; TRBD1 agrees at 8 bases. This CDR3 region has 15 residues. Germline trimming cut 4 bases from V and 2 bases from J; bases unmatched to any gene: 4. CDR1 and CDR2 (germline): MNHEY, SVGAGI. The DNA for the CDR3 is TGTGCCAGCAGTTCCAGACAGGGGACTGGAAACACCATATATTTT. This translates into CASSSRQGTGNTIYF.

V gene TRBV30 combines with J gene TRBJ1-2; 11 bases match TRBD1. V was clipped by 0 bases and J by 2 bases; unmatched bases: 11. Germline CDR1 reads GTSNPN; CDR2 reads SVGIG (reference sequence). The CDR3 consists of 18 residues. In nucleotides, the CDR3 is TGTGCCTGGAGTGTACCCGGACAGGGGGCCAACAAAAACTATGGCTACACCTTC. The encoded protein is CAWSVPGQGANKNYGYTF.

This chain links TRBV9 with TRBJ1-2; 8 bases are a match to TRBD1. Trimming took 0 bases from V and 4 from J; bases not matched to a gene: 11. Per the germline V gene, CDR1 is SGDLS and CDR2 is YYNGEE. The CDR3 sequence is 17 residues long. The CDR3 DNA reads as TGTGCCAGCAGCGTAGCTGTTGCGCAGGGGGCTGGCTATGGCTACACCTTC. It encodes CASSVAVAQGAGYGYTF.

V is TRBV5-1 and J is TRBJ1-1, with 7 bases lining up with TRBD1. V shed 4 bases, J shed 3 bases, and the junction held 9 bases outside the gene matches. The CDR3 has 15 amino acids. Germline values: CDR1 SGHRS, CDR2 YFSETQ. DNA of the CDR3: TGCGCCAGCAGCCCCAACCCGGGACAGTACACTGAAGCTTTCTTT. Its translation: CASSPNPGQYTEAFF.

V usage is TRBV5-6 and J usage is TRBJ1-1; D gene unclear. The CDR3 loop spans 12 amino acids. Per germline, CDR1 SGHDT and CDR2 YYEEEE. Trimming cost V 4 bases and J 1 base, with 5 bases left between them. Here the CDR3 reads CASSPQNTEAFF. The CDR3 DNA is TGTGCCAGCAGCCCACAGAACACTGAAGCTTTCTTT.

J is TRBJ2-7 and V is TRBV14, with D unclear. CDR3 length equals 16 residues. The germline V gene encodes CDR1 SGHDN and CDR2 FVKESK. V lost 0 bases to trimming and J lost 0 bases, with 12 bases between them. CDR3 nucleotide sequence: TGTGCCAGCAGCCAAGATTTCCTTACCGGCTCCTACGAGCAGTACTTC. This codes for CASSQDFLTGSYEQYF.

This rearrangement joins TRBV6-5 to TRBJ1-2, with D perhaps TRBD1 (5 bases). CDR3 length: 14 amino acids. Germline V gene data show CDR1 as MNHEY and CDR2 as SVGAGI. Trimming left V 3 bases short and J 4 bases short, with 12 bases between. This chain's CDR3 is CASSYLGPTYGYTF. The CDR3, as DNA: TGTGCCAGCAGTTATTTGGGGCCGACCTATGGCTACACCTTC.

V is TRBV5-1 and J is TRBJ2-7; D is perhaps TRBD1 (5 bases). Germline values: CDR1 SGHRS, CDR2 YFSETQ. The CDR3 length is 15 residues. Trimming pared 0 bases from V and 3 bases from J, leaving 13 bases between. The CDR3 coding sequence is TGCGCCAGCAGCTTGGCCATCAGGGCTGACTACGAGCAGTACTTC. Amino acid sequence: CASSLAIRADYEQYF.

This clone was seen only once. CDR3 sequence (DNA): TGTGCCAGTAGTATCGGCGGGCTCCCTAACTATGGCTACACCTTC. Its protein is CASSIGGLPNYGYTF. The chain joins TRBV19 to TRBJ1-2, with no clear D. The CDR3 sequence is 15 residues long. From germline, CDR1 is LNHDA and CDR2 SQIVND (reference sequence). Deletions cut 3 bases from V and 0 bases from J, with 11 bases between.

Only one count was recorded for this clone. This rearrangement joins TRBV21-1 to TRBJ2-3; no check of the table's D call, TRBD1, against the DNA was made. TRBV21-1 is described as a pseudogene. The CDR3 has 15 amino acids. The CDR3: CASPGRDREADTQYF. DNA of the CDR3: TGTGCCAGCCCTGGGCGAGACAGGGAGGCAGATACGCAGTATTTT.

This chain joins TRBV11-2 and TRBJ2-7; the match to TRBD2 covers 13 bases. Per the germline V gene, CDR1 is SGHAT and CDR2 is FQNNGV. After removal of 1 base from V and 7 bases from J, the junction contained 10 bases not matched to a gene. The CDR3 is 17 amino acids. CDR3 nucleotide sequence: TGTGCCAGCAGCTTAGGGGCCTCGACTAGCGGGGGGTATGAGCAGTACTTC. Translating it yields CASSLGASTSGGYEQYF.

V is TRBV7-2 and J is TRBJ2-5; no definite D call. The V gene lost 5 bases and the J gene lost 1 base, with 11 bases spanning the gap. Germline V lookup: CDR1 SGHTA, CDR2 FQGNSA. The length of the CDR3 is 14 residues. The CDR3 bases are TGTGCCAGCAGCCCCGAAGCCGCCCAAGAGACCCAGTACTTC. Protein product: CASSPEAAQETQYF.